The 3 T cell receptor beta chains below were found in one sample sequenced in a study of blood T cell repertoires in COVID-19. Profiled with immunoSEQ multiplex PCR; TCRdb holds only in-frame clones, not every one. In the table there are 200,000 or so clones, 85% to 90% of which are singletons. The sequenced sample consisted of peripheral blood. These receptors were taken from a woman aged 50 to 60 with acute or convalescent COVID-19.

This chain connects TRBV7-6 to TRBJ2-3, with TRBD2 matching over 10 bases. The ends lost 5 bases at V and 2 bases at J; junction bases unmatched: 4. CDR1 is SGHVS and CDR2 is FNYEAQ in the germline V gene. The CDR3 covers 15 residues. The CDR3 reads CASSPGTSVTDTQYF. CDR3 sequence (DNA): TGTGCCAGCAGCCCCGGGACTAGCGTCACAGATACGCAGTATTTT.

The chain combines TRBV3-1 (or the pseudogene TRBV3-2) with TRBJ1-2, with D possibly being TRBD1 (5 bases). Trimming removed 6 bases at V and 3 bases at J, with 14 bases between. CDR3 length equals 14 residues. CDR1 is LGHDT, CDR2 YNNKEL, per germline (reference sequence). For the CDR3, the DNA is TGTGCCAGCAGTGACCAGGGAGGGCACTATGGCTACACCTTC. Translated, it gives CASSDQGGHYGYTF.

A few counts support this clone. The chain employs TRBV5-1 and TRBJ2-5; the match to TRBD2 covers 14 bases. CDR1 and CDR2 (germline): SGHRS, YFSETQ. The CDR3 is 19 amino acids. V lost 2 bases and J lost 6; bases outside the gene matches: 15. The CDR3 reads CASSFDPGLAGVTGKTQYF. As DNA, the CDR3 is TGCGCCAGCAGCTTTGATCCGGGACTAGCGGGAGTGACTGGGAAGACCCAGTACTTC.